The rows below give T cell receptor beta chains drawn from one sample of a study of T cell repertoires in cytomegalovirus infection. MiXCR was run by TCRdb on the reads, yielding one entry per CDR3 protein. The sample records about 300,000 distinct CDR3 sequences, around 9.6% being singletons. Sequences were obtained from PBMCs. The receptors were sampled from a human donor in good health (CMV status not recorded). Some clones in this sample may be carry-over from other donors' samples. Each CDR3 is given with its conserved first and last residue. D genes are given only for firm matches. Size is stated for part of the rows, as once, few or many counts, or as a class when the clone is expanded.

V gene	clone size	D gene	J gene	CDR3 DNA	CDR3 protein
TRBV29-1	many	NA	TRBJ1-2	TGCAGCGTTATGACGGATGGCTACACCTTC	CSVMTDGYTF
TRBV5-6	many	NA	TRBJ2-1	TGTGCCAGCAGTGAAGGGCTCTACAATGAGCAGTTCTTC	CASSEGLYNEQFF
TRBV7-2	many	NA	TRBJ1-5	TGTGCCAGCAGCTTAGACAGGAATTTGCCCCAGCATTTT	CASSLDRNLPQHF
TRBV12-3/TRBV12-4	many	TRBD1	TRBJ1-1	TGTGCCAGCAGAAACAGGGGTGGGAGCACTGAAGCTTTCTTT	CASRNRGGSTEAFF
TRBV5-1	NA	NA	TRBJ2-7	TGCGCCAGCAGCCTCTCTGATCCGGACGAGCAGTACTTC	CASSLSDPDEQYF
TRBV6-6	many	TRBD1	TRBJ1-1	TGTGCCAGCTCCCCCCGGGACAGGGGTAACACTGAAGCTTTCTTT	CASSPRDRGNTEAFF
TRBV5-5	few	NA	TRBJ2-7	TGTGCCAGCAGCTTGGAGGGTCTAAGCTCCTACGAGCAGTACTTC	CASSLEGLSSYEQYF
TRBV4-1	few	TRBD1	TRBJ1-1	TGCGCCAGCGGACAGGGATTGAACACTGAAGCTTTCTTT	CASGQGLNTEAFF
TRBV5-6	many	NA	TRBJ1-4	TGTGCCAGCAGCTCGATCGGGGTTTCTGATGAAAAACTGTTTTTT	CASSSIGVSDEKLFF
TRBV7-2	NA	NA	TRBJ2-5	TGTGCCAGCAGCTACAGGGTTGGGGAGACCCAGTACTTC	CASSYRVGETQYF
TRBV29-1	NA	NA	TRBJ1-1	TGCAGCGTTGTTTGGGGGGCAAACACTGAAGCTTTCTTT	CSVVWGANTEAFF
TRBV28	many	TRBD1	TRBJ1-2	TGTGCCAGCAGTTTATCACAGGGGGCTGGCTACACCTTC	CASSLSQGAGYTF
TRBV5-4	many	TRBD2	TRBJ2-1	TGTGCCAGCAGCTTCGGAAGCGGGGAGTACAATGAGCAGTTCTTC	CASSFGSGEYNEQFF
TRBV20-1	NA	NA	TRBJ2-6	TGCAGTGCTGGGACAGGGGCCAACGTCCTGACTTTC	CSAGTGANVLTF
TRBV7-2	many	NA	TRBJ2-3	TGTGCCAGCAGCCCCAAGGGGCCCGCAGATACGCAGTATTTT	CASSPKGPADTQYF
TRBV19	NA	NA	TRBJ1-6	TGTGCCAGTAGTCGCGGCGGAGAAGAGCAATTCTCCTATAATTCACCCCTCCACTTT	CASSRGGEEQFSYNSPLHF
TRBV6-6	many	TRBD2	TRBJ2-5	TGTGCCAGCAGTTACGCGATCGGACTAGCGGGTCGGTGGACCCAGTACTTC	CASSYAIGLAGRWTQYF
TRBV7-9	many	TRBD1	TRBJ2-7	TGTGCCAGCAGCTTAGCGGGGGACAGTATCAGAGGGCAGTACTTC	CASSLAGDSIRGQYF
TRBV7-2	many	NA	TRBJ1-2	TGTGCCAGCAGCTTGAGGGACAATAACTATGGCTACACCTTC	CASSLRDNNYGYTF
TRBV2	few	TRBD2	TRBJ2-1	TGTGCCAGCGGCCTTAGCGGGGGATCCTACAATGAGCAGTTCTTC	CASGLSGGSYNEQFF
TRBV6-1	many	TRBD1	TRBJ2-7	TGTGCCAGCAGTGAAAACTGGACAGGGGAGGGCGAGCAGTACTTC	CASSENWTGEGEQYF
TRBV20-1	many	NA	TRBJ2-4	TGCAGTGCTAGCCCCGGATACAAAAACATTCAGTACTTC	CSASPGYKNIQYF
TRBV12-3/TRBV12-4	many	NA	TRBJ2-4	TGTGCCAGCAGGCCAGGGAGTCAAACTCTGGCGTACTTTCAGTACTTC	CASRPGSQTLAYFQYF
TRBV7-9	NA	NA	TRBJ1-1	TGTGCCAGCACCCGAGGGGAGATGAACACTGAAGCTTTCTTT	CASTRGEMNTEAFF
TRBV24-1	few	NA	TRBJ2-5	TGTGCCACCAGTGATTTTAGGGGTACCCAGTACTTC	CATSDFRGTQYF
TRBV20-1	many	TRBD1	TRBJ2-4	TGCAGTGCCCAGAGACAGGGGTTAAACATTCAGTACTTC	CSAQRQGLNIQYF
TRBV7-9	few	NA	TRBJ2-6	TGTGCCAGCAGCCAGAGGACAGTTATGAACCCTGGGGCCAACGTCCTGACTTTC	CASSQRTVMNPGANVLTF
TRBV7-8	many	NA	TRBJ2-1	TGTGCCAGCAGCCTTGAAGGCAGGGGTATATCCAATGAGCAGTTCTTC	CASSLEGRGISNEQFF
TRBV12-5	NA	NA	TRBJ2-1	TGTGCTAGTTCATTTAGGCTTATCAATGAGCAGTTCTTC	CASSFRLINEQFF
TRBV20-1	NA	TRBD1	TRBJ2-7	TGCAGTGCCGCAGTGGGACAGGGGGGTAACGAGCAGTACTTC	CSAAVGQGGNEQYF
TRBV2	many	NA	TRBJ1-5	TGTGCCAGCAGTAGGGAAGTGGTACAGCCCCAGCATTTT	CASSREVVQPQHF
TRBV7-2	many	TRBD1	TRBJ2-5	TGTGCCAGCAGCTTAGGAATTGGGACAGAGCAGGAGACCCAGTACTTC	CASSLGIGTEQETQYF
TRBV6-6	many	NA	TRBJ2-7	TGTGCCAGCAGTTACTTTTCGGGGGAAGAGCAGTACTTC	CASSYFSGEEQYF
TRBV19	NA	NA	TRBJ1-5	TGTGCCAGTAGCACTACCCCCTATAGCAATCAGCCCCAGCATTTT	CASSTTPYSNQPQHF
TRBV5-1	NA	NA	TRBJ1-1	TGCGCCAGCAGCTTGGTGTTGAGGGTCGCCGGGGCTGAAGCTTTCTTT	CASSLVLRVAGAEAFF
TRBV7-2	many	NA	TRBJ2-2	TGTGCCAGCAGCTTAGCGCTAAGGCAGCACTGGAACACCGGGGAGCTGTTTTTT	CASSLALRQHWNTGELFF
TRBV5-1	NA	NA	TRBJ2-1	TGCGCCACCCGGGGGGACAGGAGACGAAATGAGCAGTTCTTC	CATRGDRRRNEQFF
TRBV7-2	many	TRBD1	TRBJ2-5	TGTGCCAGCAGCTACCTTCCCGGGACAGGGGGGGAGACCCAGTACTTC	CASSYLPGTGGETQYF
TRBV2	many	TRBD2	TRBJ2-3	TGTGCCAGCAGAGTGGGGGCTAGCGGGGGGGCGTGGACAGATACGCAGTATTTT	CASRVGASGGAWTDTQYF
TRBV4-3	many	NA	TRBJ1-4	TGCGCCAGCAGCCAAGATCACCCAGCGGTGACTGAAAAACTGTTTTTT	CASSQDHPAVTEKLFF
TRBV10-2	NA	NA	TRBJ1-5	TGCGCCAGCAGTGAGTCCGAGGGGAGCAGCAATCAGCCCCAGCATTTT	CASSESEGSSNQPQHF
TRBV5-1	many	NA	TRBJ2-5	TGCGCCAGCAGCTTGGGGGGGGCAGGGAGCGGAGAGACCCAGTACTTC	CASSLGGAGSGETQYF
TRBV28	many	NA	TRBJ1-3	TGTGCCAGCACCGAAAATCGGGGGCTCTTTGGAAACACCATATATTTT	CASTENRGLFGNTIYF